This T cell receptor (beta chain) was profiled in a study of shared clonotypes between healthy human individuals. The protocol was immunoSEQ multiplex PCR, while the TCRdb copy is restricted to in-frame clones and leaves out a portion. The table records about 2.1 million clones, just over 90% of them present only once. CD45RO negativity and positive selection for CCR7 defined naive CD8 cells, a population that excluded terminally differentiated effector memory CD45RA+ cells. V lost 6 bases, J lost 4 bases, and 8 bases stayed unmatched. Per the germline V gene, CDR1 is SGHAT and CDR2 is FQNNGV. This CDR3 spans 15 amino acids.

This rearrangement joins TRBV11-2 to TRBJ2-3; 9 bases fit TRBD1. Input material: naive CD8+ T cells from PBMCs. The source is a man aged 18 to 30 in good health. Some clones in this sample may be carry-over from other donors' samples. The DNA for the CDR3 is TGTGCCAGCAGGGGGGAGGGACAGGGATCAGATACGCAGTATTTT. Translated, it gives CASRGEGQGSDTQYF.